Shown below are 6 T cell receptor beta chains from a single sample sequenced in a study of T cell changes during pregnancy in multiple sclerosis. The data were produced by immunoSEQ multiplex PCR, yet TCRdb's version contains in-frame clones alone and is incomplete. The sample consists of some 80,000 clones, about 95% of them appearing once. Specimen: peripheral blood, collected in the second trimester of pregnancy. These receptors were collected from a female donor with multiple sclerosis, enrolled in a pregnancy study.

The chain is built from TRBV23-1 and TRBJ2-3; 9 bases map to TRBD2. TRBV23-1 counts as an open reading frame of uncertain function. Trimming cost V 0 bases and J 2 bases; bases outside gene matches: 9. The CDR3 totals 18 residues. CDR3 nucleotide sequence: TGCGCCAGCAGTCAATCGGGTAGGGCGGGAGGGATCACAGATACGCAGTATTTT. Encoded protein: CASSQSGRAGGITDTQYF.

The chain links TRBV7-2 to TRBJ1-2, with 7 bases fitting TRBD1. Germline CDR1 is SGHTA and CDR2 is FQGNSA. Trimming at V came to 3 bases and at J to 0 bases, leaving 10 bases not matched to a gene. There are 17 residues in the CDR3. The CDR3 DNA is TGTGCCAGCAGCTTGCGCCCGAGGGACAGATCTAACTATGGCTACACCTTC. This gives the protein CASSLRPRDRSNYGYTF.

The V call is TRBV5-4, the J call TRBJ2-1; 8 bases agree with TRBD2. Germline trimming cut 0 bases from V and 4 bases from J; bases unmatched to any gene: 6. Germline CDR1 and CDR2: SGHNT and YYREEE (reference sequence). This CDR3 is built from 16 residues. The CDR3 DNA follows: TGTGCCAGCAGCTTGGGGGGACTAGGGAATTACAATGAGCAGTTCTTC. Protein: CASSLGGLGNYNEQFF.

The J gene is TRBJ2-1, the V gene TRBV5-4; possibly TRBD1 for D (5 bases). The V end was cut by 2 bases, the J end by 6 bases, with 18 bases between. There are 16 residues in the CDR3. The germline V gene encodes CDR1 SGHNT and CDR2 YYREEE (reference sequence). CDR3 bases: TGTGCCAGCAGCTTAGGTGGAACAGGTAACCCCAATGAGCAGTTCTTC. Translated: CASSLGGTGNPNEQFF. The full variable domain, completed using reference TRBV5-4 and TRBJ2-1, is ETGVTQSPTHLIKTRGQQVTLRCSSQSGHNTVSWYQQALGQGPQFIFQYYREEENGRGNFPPRFSGLQFPNYSSELNVNALELDDSALYLCASSLGGTGNPNEQFFGPGTRLTVL.

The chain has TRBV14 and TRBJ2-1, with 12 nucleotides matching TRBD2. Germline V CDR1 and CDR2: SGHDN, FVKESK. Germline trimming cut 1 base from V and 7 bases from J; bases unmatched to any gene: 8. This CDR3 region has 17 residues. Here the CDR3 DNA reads TGTGCCAGCAGCCAAGGGGTGACTAGCGGGAGATGGAATGAGCAGTTCTTC. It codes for CASSQGVTSGRWNEQFF.

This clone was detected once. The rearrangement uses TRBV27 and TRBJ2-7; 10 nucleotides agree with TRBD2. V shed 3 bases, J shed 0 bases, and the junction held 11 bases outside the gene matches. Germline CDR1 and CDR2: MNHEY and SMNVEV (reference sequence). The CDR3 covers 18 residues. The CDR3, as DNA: TGTGCCAGCAGTTTGAAAACGCCCGGGACTAGCGTCTCCTACGAGCAGTACTTC. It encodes CASSLKTPGTSVSYEQYF.